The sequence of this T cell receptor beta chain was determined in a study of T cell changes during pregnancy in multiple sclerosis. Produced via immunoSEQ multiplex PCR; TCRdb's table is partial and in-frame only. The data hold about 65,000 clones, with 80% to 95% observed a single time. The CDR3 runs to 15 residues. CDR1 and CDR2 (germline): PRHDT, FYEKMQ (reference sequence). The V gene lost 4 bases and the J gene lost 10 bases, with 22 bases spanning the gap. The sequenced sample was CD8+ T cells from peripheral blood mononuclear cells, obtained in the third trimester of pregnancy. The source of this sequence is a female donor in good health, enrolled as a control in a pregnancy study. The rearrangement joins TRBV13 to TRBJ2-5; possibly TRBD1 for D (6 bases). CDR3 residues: CASSSRGSLKEGQYF. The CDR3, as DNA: TGTGCCAGCAGCTCTAGGGGGAGTCTTAAAGAGGGCCAGTACTTC.